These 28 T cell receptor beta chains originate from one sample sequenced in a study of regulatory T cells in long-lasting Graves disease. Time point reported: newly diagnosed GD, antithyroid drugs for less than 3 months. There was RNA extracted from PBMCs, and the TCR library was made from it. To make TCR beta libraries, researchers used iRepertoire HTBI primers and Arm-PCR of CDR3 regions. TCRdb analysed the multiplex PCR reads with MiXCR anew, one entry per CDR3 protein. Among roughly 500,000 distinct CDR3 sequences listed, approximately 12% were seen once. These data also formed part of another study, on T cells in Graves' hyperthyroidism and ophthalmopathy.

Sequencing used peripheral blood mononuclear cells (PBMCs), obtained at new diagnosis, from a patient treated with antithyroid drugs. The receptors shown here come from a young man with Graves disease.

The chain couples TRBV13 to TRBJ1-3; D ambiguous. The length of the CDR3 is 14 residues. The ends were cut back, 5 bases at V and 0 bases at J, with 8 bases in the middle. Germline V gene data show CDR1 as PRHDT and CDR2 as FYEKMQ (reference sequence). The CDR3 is CASSDRNSGNTIYF. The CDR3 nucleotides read TGTGCCAGCAGCGACCGGAACTCTGGAAACACCATATATTTT.

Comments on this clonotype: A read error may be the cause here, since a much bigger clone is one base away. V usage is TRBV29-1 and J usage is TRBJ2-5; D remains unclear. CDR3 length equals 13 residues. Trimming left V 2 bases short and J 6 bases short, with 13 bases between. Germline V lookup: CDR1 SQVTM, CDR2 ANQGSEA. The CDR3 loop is CSVESPAVKTQYF. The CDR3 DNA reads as TGCAGCGTTGAATCCCCGGCCGTTAAGACCCAGTACTTC. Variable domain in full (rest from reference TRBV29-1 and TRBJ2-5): SAVISQKPSRDICQRGTSLTIQCQVDSQVTMMFWYRQQPGQSLTLIATANQGSEATYESGFVIDKFPISRPNLTFSTLTVSNMSPEDSSIYLCSVESPAVKTQYFGPGTRLLVL.

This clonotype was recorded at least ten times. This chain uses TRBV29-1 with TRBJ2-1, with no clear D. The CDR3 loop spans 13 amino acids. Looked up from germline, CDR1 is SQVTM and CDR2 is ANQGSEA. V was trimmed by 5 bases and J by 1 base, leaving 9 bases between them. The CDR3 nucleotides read TGCAGCGTTCGGCACTGGTCCTACAATGAGCAGTTCTTC. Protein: CSVRHWSYNEQFF.

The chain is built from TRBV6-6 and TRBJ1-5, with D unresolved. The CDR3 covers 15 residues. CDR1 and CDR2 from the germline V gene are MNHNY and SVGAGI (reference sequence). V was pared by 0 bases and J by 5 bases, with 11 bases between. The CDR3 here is CASSYSASFHQPQHF. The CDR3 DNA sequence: TGTGCCAGCAGTTACTCGGCCAGTTTTCATCAGCCCCAGCATTTT.

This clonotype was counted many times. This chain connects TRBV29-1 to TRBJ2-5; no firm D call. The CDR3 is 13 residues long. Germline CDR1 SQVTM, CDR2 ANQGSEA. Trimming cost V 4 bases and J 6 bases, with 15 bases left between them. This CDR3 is CSVVGQLGKTQYF. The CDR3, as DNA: TGCAGCGTTGTGGGTCAGCTGGGGAAGACCCAGTACTTC.

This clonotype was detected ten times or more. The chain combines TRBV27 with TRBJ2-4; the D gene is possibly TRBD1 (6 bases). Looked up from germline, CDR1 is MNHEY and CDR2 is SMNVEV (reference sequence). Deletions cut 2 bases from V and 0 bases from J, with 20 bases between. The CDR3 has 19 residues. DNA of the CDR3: TGTGCCAGCAGTTTACTGGGAACCGCAGGGGATCTAGCCAAAAACATTCAGTACTTC. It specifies CASSLLGTAGDLAKNIQYF.

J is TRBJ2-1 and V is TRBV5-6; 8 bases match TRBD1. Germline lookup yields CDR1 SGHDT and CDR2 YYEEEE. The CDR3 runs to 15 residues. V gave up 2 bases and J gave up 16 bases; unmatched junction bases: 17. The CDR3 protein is CASSLDLGRAGGLFF. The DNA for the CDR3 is TGTGCCAGCAGCTTAGACCTTGGTCGGGCAGGGGGCCTCTTCTTC.

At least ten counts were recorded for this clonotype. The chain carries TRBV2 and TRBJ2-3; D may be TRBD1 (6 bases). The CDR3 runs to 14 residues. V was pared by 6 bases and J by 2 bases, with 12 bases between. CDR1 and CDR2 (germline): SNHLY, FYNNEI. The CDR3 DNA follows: TGTGCCAGCAGAGTTACAGGGTCCACAGATACGCAGTATTTT. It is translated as CASRVTGSTDTQYF.

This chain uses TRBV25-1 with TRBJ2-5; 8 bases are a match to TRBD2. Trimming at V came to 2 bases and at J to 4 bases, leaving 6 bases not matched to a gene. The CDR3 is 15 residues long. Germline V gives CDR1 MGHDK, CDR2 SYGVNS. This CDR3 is CASSERTGGGETQYF. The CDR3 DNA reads TGTGCCAGCAGTGAAAGGACGGGAGGGGGAGAGACCCAGTACTTC.

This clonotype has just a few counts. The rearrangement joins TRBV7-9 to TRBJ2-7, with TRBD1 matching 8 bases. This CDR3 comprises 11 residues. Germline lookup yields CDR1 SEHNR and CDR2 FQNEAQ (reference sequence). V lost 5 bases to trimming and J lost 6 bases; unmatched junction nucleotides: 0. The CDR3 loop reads CASSDRGEQYF. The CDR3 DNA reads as TGTGCCAGCAGCGACAGGGGCGAGCAGTACTTC. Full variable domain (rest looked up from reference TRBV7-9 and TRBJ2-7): DTGVSQNPRHKITKRGQNVTFRCDPISEHNRLYWYRQTLGQGPEFLTYFQNEAQLEKSRLLSDRFSAERPKGSFSTLEIQRTEQGDSAMYLCASSDRGEQYFGPGTRLTVT.

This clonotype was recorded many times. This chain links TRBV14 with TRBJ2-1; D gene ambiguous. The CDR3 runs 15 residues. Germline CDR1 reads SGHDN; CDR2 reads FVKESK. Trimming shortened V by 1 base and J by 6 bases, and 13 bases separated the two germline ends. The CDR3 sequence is CASSQVEFPGNEQFF. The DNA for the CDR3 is TGTGCCAGCAGCCAAGTAGAGTTTCCGGGCAATGAGCAGTTCTTC. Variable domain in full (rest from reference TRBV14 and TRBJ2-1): EAGVTQFPSHSVIEKGQTVTLRCDPISGHDNLYWYRRVMGKEIKFLLHFVKESKQDESGMPNNRFLAERTGGTYSTLKVQPAELEDSGVYFCASSQVEFPGNEQFFGPGTRLTVL.

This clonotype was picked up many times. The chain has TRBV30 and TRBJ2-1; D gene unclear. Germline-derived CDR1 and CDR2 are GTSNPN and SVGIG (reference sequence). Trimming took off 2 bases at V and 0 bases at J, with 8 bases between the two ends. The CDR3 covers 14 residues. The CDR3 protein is CAWSFGDSYNEQFF. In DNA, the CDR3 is TGTGCCTGGAGTTTTGGTGACTCCTACAATGAGCAGTTCTTC. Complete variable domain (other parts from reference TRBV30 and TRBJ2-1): SQTIHQWPATLVQPVGSPLSLECTVEGTSNPNLYWYRQAAGRGLQLLFYSVGIGQISSEVPQNLSASRPQDRQFILSSKKLLLSDSGFYLCAWSFGDSYNEQFFGPGTRLTVL.

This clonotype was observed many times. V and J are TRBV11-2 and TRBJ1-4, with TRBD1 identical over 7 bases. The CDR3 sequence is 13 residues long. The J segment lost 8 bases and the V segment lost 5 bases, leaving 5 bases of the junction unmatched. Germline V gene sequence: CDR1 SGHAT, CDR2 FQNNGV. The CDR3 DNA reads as TGTGCCAGCAGCCTTACAGGGGAAGAAAAACTGTTTTTT. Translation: CASSLTGEEKLFF.

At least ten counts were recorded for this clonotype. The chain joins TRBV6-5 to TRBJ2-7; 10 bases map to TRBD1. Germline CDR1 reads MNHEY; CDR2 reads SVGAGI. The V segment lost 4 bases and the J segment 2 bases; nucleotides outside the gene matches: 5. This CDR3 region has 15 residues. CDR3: CASSFAGTGAYEQYF. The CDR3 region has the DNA TGTGCCAGCAGTTTTGCCGGGACAGGGGCCTACGAGCAGTACTTC.

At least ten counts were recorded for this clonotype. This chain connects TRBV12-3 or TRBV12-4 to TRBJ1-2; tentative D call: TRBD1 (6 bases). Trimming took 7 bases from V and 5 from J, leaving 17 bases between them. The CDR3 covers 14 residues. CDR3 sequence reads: CASTKAGTTYGYTF. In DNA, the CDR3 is TGTGCCAGCACCAAGGCCGGGACAACATATGGCTACACCTTC.

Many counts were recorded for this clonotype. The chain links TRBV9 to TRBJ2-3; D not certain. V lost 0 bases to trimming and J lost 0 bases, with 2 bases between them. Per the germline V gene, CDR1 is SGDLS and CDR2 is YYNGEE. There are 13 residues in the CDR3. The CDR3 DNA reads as TGTGCCAGCAGCGTAGTTAGCACAGATACGCAGTATTTT. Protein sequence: CASSVVSTDTQYF.

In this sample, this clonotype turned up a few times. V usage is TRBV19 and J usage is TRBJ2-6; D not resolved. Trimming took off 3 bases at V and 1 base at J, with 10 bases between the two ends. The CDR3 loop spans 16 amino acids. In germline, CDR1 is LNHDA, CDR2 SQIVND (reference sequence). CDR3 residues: CASSIRGVSGANVLTF. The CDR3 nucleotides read TGTGCCAGTAGTATTAGAGGAGTTTCTGGGGCCAACGTCCTGACTTTC.

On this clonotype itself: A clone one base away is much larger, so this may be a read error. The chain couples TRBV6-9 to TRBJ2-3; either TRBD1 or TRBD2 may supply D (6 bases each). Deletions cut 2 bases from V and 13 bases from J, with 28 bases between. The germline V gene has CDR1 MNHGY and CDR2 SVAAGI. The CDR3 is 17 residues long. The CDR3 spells CASSYPGQGPVPRGEYF. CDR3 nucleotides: TGTGCCAGCAGTTATCCTGGTCAGGGCCCAGTTCCAAGGGGGGAGTATTTT.

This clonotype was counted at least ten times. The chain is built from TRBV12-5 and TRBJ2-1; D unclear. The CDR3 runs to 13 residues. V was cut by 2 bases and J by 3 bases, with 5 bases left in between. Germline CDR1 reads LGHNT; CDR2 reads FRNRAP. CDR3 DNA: TGTGCTAGTGGTTTGATAGACTACAATGAGCAGTTCTTC. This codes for CASGLIDYNEQFF.

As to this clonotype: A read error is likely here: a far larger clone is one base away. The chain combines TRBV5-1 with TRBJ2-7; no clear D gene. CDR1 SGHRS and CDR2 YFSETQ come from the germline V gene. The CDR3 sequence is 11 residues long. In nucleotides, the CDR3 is TGTGCCAGCAGCTGCGACGGCGAGCAGTACTTC. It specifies CASSCDGEQYF. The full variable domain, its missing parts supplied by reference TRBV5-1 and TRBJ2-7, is KAGVTQTPRYLIKTRGQQVTLSCSPISGHRSVSWYQQTPGQGLQFLFEYFSETQRNKGNFPGRFSGRQFSNSRSEMNVSTLELGDSALYLCASSCDGEQYFGPGTRLTVT.

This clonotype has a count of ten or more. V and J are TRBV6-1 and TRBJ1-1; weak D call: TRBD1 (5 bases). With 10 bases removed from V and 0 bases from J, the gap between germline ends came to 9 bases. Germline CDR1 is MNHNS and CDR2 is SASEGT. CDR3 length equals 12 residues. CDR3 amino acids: CATQGMNTEAFF. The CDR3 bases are TGTGCCACGCAGGGTATGAACACTGAAGCTTTCTTT.

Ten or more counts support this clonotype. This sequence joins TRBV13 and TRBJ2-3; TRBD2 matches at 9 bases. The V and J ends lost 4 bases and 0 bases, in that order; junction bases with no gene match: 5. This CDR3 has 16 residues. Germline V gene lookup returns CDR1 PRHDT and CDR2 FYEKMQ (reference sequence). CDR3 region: CASSSHSGRSTDTQYF. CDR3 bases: TGTGCCAGCAGCTCCCATAGCGGGAGAAGCACAGATACGCAGTATTTT.

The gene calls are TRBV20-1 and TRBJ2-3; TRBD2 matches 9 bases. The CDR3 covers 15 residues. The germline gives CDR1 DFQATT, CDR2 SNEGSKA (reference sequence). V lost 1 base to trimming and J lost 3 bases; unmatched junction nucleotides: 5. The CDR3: CSARGNSGSTDTQYF. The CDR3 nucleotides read TGCAGTGCTAGAGGGAATAGCGGGAGTACAGATACGCAGTATTTT.

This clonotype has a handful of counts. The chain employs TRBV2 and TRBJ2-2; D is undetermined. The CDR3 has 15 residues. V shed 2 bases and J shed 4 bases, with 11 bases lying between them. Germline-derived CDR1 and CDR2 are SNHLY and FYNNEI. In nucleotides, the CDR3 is TGTGCCAGCAGTGAATCTAGGCTATCCACCGGGGAGCTGTTTTTT. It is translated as CASSESRLSTGELFF.

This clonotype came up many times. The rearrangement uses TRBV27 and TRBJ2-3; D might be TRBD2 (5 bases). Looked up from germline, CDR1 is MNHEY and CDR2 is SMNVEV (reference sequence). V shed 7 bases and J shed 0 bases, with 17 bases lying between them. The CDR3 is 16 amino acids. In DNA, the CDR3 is TGTGCCAGCACCCCCCTAGCCTCATTTAGCACAGATACGCAGTATTTT. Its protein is CASTPLASFSTDTQYF.

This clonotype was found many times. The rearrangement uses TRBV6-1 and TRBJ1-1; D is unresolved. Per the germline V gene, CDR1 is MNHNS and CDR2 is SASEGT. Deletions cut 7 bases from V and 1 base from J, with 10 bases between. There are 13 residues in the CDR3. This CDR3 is CASNRNGNTEAFF. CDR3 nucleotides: TGTGCCAGCAACCGTAACGGGAACACTGAAGCTTTCTTT.

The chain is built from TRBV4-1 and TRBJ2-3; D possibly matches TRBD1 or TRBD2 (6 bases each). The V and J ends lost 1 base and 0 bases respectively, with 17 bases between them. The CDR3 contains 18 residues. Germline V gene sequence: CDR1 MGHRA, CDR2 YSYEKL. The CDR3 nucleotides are TGCGCCAGCAGCCAAGCAGGGTTGAGGGGGGTTAGCACAGATACGCAGTATTTT. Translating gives CASSQAGLRGVSTDTQYF.

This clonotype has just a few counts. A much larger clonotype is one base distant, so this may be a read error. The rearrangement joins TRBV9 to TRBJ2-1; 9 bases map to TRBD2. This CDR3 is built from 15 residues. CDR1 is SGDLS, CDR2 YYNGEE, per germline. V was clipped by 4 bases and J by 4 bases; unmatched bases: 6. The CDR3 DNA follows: TGTGCCAGCAGCCCCGGGACTAGCCGATACAATGAGCAGTTCTTC. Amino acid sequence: CASSPGTSRYNEQFF.